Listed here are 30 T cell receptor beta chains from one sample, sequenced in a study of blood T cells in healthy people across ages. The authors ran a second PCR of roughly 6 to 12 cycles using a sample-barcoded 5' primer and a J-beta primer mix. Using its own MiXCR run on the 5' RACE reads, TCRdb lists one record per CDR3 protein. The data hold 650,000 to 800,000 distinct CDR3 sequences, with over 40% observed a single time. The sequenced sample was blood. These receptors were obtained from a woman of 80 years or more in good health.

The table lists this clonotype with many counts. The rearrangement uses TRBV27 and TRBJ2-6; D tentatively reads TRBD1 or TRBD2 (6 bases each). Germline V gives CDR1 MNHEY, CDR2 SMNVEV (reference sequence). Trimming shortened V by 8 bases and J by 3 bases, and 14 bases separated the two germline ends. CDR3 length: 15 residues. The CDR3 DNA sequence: TGTGCCAGCCGAGCAGGGGACTTTGGGGCCAACGTCCTGACTTTC. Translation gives CASRAGDFGANVLTF.

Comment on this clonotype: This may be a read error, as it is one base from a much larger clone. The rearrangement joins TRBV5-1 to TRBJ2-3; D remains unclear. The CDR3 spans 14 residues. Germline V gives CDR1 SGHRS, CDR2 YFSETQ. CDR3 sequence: CAGSLAYLSDTQYF. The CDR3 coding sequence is TGCGCCGGCAGCTTGGCCTATCTGTCAGATACGCAGTATTTT.

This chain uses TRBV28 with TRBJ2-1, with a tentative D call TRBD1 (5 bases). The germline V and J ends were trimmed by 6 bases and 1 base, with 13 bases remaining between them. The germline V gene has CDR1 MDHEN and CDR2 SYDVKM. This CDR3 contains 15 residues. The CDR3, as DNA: TGTGCCAGCAGCGCCCAACAGGATTCCTACAATGAGCAGTTCTTC. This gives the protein CASSAQQDSYNEQFF.

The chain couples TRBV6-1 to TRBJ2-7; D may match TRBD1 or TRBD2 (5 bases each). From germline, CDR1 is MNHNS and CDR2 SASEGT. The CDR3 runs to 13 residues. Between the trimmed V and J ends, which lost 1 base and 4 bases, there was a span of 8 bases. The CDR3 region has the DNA TGTGCCAGCAGTGAAGGGGGACCTTACGAGCAGTACTTC. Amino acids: CASSEGGPYEQYF.

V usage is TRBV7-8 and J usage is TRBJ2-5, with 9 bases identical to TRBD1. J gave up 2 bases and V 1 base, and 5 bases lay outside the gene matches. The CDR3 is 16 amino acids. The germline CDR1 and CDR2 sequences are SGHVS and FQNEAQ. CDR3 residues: CASSLEAGQGQETQYF. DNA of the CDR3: TGTGCCAGCAGCTTAGAAGCGGGACAGGGTCAAGAGACCCAGTACTTC.

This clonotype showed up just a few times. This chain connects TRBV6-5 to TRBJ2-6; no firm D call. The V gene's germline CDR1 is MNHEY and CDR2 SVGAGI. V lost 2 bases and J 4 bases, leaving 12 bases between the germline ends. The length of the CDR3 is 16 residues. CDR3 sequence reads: CASSYGGVAGANVLTF. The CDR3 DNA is TGTGCCAGCAGTTACGGTGGGGTGGCAGGGGCCAACGTCCTGACTTTC.

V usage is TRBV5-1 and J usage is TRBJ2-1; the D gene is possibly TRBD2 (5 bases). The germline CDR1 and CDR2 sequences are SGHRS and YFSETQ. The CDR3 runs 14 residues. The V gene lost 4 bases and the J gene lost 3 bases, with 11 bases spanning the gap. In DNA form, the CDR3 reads TGCGCCAGCAGCACTGGACTCCTCTACAATGAGCAGTTCTTC. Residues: CASSTGLLYNEQFF.

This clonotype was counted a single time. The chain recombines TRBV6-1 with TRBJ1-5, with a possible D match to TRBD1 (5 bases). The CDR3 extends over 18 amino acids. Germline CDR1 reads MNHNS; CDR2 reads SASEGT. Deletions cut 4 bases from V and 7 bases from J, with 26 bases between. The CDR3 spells CASSGSSGGRSFGQPQHF. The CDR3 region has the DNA TGTGCCAGCAGTGGATCAAGCGGGGGACGGTCCTTCGGACAGCCCCAGCATTTT.

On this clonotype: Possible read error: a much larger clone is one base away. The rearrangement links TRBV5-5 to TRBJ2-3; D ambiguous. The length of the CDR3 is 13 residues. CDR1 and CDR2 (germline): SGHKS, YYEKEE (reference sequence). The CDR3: CASSPTIGDTPYF. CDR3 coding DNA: TGTGCCAGCAGCCCAACCATAGGAGATACGCCGTATTTT.

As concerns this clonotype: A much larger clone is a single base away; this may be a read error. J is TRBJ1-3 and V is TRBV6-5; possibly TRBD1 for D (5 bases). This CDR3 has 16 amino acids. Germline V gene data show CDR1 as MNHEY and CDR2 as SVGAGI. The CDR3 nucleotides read TGTACCAGCAGTTACTCGCGAAGGGGCTCTGGAAACACCATATATTTT. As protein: CTSSYSRRGSGNTIYF.

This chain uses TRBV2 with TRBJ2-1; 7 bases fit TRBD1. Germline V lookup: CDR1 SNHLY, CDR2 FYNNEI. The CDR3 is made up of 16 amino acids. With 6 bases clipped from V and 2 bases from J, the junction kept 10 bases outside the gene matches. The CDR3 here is CASRTTGNPPYNEQFF. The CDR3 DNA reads TGTGCCAGCAGAACGACAGGGAATCCTCCCTACAATGAGCAGTTCTTC.

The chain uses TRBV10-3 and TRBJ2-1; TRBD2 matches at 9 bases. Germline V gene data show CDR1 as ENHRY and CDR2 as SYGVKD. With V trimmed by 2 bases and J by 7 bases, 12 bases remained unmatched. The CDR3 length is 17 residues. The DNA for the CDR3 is TGTGCCATCAGTGAGCCTACCGGCGGGAGGGCCGAGAATGAGCAGTTCTTC. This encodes CAISEPTGGRAENEQFF.

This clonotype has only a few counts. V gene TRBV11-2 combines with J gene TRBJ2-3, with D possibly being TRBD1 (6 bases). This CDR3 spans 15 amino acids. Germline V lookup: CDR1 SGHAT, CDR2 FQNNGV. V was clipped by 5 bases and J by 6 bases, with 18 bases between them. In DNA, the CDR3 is TGTGCCAGCAGCACCGCGGGTGGACAGTGGGATACGCAGTATTTT. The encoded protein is CASSTAGGQWDTQYF.

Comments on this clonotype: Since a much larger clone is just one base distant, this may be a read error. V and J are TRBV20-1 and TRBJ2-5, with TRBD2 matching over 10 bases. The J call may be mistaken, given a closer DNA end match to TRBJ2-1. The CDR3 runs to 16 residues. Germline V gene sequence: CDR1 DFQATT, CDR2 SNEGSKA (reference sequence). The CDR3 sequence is CSAQLVAGGNQETQFF. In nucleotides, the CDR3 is TGCAGTGCCCAGCTTGTAGCGGGGGGTAATCAAGAGACCCAGTTCTTC.

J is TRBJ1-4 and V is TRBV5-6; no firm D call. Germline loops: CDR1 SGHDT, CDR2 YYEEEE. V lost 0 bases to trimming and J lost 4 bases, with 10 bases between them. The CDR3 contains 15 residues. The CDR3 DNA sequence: TGTGCCAGCAGCTTGGCCGGGAGCTTTAATGAAAAACTGTTTTTT. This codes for CASSLAGSFNEKLFF.

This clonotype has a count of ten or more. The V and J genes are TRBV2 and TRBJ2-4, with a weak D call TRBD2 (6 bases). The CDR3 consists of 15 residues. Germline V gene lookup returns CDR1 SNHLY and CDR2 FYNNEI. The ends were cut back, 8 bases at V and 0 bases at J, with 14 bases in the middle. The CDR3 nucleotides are TGTGCCAGCTTGCGGCGGGATGGAGCCAAAAACATTCAGTACTTC. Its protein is CASLRRDGAKNIQYF.

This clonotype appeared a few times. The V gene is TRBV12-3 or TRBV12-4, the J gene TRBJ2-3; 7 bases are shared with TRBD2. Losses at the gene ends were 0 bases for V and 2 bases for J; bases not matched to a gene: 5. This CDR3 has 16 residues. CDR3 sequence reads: CASSLARAGTTDTQYF. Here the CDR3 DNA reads TGTGCCAGCAGTTTAGCTCGAGCGGGGACCACAGATACGCAGTATTTT.

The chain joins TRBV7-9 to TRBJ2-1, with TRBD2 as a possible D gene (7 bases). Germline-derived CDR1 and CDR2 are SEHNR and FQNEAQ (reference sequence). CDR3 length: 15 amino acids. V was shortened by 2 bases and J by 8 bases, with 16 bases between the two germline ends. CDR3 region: CASSLWGGSIYEQFF. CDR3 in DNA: TGTGCCAGCAGCTTATGGGGGGGCTCAATCTATGAGCAGTTCTTC.

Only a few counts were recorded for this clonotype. CDR3 sequence (DNA): TGTGCCAGCAGTACTCGGACAGGGGGGACCACCGGGGAGCTGTTTTTT. Its protein is CASSTRTGGTTGELFF. The chain couples TRBV6-5 to TRBJ2-2; 10 bases match TRBD1. The CDR3 is 16 amino acids. The V segment lost 5 bases and the J segment 4 bases; nucleotides outside the gene matches: 7. Germline lookup yields CDR1 MNHEY and CDR2 SVGAGI.

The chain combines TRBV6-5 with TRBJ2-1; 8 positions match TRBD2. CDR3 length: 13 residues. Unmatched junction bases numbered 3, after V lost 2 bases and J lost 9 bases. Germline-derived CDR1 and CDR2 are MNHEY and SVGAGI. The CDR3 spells CASSYERGGEQFF. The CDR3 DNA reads TGTGCCAGCAGTTACGAACGGGGGGGTGAGCAGTTCTTC.

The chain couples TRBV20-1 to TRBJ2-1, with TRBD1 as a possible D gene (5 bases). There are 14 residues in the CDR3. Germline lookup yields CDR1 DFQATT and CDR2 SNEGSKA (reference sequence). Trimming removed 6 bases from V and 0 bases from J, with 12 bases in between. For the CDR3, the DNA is TGCAGTGCCCCATGGCAGGGCTCCTACAATGAGCAGTTCTTC. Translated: CSAPWQGSYNEQFF.

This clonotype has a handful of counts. The CDR3 sequence is CASSKTGGVENEQFF. For the CDR3, the DNA is TGTGCCAGCAGCAAAACAGGGGGAGTAGAAAATGAGCAGTTCTTC. The chain joins TRBV7-2 to TRBJ2-1, with TRBD1 identical over 8 bases. The CDR3 spans 15 residues. The germline V gene has CDR1 SGHTA and CDR2 FQGNSA. The junction had 10 bases not matched to a gene; V was cut back by 5 bases and J by 7 bases.

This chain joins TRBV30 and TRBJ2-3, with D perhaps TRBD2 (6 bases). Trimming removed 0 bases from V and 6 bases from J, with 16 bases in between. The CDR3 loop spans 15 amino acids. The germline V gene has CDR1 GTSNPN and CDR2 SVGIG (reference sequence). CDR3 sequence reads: CAWSVRQGGADTQYF. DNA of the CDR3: TGTGCCTGGAGTGTTAGGCAGGGAGGAGCGGATACGCAGTATTTT.

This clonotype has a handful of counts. In DNA, the CDR3 is TGCAGTGGTCAGGTTGACCCTTCACGGGATACGCAGTATTTT. The encoded protein is CSGQVDPSRDTQYF. The chain uses TRBV29-1 and TRBJ2-3, with D uncertain. The CDR3 length is 14 residues. CDR1 and CDR2 from the germline V gene are SQVTM and ANQGSEA.

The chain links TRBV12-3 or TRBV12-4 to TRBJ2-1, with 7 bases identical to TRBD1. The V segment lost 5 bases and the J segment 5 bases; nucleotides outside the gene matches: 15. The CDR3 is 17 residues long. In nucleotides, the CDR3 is TGTGCCAGCAGTCCCCCCCAGACAGGGAAGATGGACAATGAGCAGTTCTTC. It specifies CASSPPQTGKMDNEQFF.

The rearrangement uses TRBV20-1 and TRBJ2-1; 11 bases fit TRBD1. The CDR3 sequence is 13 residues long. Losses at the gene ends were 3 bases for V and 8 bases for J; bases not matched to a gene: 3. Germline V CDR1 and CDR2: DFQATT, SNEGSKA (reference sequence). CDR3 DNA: TGCAGTGCTAGGGGGGACAGGGGGGATGAGCAGTTCTTC. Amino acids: CSARGDRGDEQFF.

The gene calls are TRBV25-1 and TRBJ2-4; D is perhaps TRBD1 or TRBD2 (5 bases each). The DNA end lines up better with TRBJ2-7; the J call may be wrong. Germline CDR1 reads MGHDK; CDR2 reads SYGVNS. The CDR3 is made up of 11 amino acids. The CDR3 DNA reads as TGTGCCAGTGAGGGGTCCCACGAGCAGTACTTC. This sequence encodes CASEGSHEQYF.

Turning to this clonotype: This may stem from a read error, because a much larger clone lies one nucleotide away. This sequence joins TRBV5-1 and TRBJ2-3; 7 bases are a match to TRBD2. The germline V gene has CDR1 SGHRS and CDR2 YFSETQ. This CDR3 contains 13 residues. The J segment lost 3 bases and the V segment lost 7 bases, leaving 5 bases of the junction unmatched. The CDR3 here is CASAGVMTDTQYF. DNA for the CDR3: TGCGCCAGCGCGGGGGTCATGACAGATACGCAGTATTTT. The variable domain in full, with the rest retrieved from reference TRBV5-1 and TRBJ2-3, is KAGVTQTPRYLIKTRGQQVTLSCSPISGHRSVSWYQQTPGQGLQFLFEYFSETQRNKGNFPGRFSGRQFSNSRSEMNVSTLELGDSALYLCASAGVMTDTQYFGPGTRLTVL.

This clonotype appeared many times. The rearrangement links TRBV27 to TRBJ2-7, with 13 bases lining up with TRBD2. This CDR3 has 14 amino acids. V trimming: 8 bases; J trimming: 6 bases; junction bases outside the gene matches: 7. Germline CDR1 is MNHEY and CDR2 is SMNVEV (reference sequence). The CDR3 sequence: CASRRTSGSGEQYF. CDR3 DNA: TGTGCCAGCCGCAGGACTAGCGGGAGCGGCGAGCAGTACTTC.

DNA for the CDR3: TGCAGTGCCAAGAAGCCGGGGACGAGCTCCTACGAGCAGTACTTC. Translating gives CSAKKPGTSSYEQYF. This chain joins TRBV20-1 and TRBJ2-7; D tentatively fits TRBD1 or TRBD2 (5 bases each). The CDR3 runs to 15 residues. Trimming shortened V by 6 bases and J by 0 bases, and 18 bases separated the two germline ends. Germline lookup yields CDR1 DFQATT and CDR2 SNEGSKA (reference sequence).